The entry below describes one T cell receptor beta chain. This entry comes from a study of T cells expressing NK-cell markers. As for the study in general: Source material for TCR beta repertoires consisted of sorted CD3+CD56+NKG2C+, CD3+CD56+NKG2C- and CD3+CD56-NKG2C+ T cells.

TCRdb reprocessed the 5' RACE reads and stores each CDR3 protein as one record, lacking DNA. Its table lists about 460,000 distinct CDR3 sequences. Material: blood T cells: a sorted CD56 or NKG2C T cell subset, CD4+ or CD8+ T cells, or bulk PBMC T cells (not recorded which). The sequence was collected from a woman aged 45-59 years in good health.

CDR3 protein: CASSYRVGQGTSGRMNEQFF. The chain uses TRBV18 and TRBJ2-1; the TCRdb D gene call, TRBD2, has no DNA to confirm it. The CDR3 spans 20 residues. The germline V gene encodes CDR1 KGHSH and CDR2 LQKENI.